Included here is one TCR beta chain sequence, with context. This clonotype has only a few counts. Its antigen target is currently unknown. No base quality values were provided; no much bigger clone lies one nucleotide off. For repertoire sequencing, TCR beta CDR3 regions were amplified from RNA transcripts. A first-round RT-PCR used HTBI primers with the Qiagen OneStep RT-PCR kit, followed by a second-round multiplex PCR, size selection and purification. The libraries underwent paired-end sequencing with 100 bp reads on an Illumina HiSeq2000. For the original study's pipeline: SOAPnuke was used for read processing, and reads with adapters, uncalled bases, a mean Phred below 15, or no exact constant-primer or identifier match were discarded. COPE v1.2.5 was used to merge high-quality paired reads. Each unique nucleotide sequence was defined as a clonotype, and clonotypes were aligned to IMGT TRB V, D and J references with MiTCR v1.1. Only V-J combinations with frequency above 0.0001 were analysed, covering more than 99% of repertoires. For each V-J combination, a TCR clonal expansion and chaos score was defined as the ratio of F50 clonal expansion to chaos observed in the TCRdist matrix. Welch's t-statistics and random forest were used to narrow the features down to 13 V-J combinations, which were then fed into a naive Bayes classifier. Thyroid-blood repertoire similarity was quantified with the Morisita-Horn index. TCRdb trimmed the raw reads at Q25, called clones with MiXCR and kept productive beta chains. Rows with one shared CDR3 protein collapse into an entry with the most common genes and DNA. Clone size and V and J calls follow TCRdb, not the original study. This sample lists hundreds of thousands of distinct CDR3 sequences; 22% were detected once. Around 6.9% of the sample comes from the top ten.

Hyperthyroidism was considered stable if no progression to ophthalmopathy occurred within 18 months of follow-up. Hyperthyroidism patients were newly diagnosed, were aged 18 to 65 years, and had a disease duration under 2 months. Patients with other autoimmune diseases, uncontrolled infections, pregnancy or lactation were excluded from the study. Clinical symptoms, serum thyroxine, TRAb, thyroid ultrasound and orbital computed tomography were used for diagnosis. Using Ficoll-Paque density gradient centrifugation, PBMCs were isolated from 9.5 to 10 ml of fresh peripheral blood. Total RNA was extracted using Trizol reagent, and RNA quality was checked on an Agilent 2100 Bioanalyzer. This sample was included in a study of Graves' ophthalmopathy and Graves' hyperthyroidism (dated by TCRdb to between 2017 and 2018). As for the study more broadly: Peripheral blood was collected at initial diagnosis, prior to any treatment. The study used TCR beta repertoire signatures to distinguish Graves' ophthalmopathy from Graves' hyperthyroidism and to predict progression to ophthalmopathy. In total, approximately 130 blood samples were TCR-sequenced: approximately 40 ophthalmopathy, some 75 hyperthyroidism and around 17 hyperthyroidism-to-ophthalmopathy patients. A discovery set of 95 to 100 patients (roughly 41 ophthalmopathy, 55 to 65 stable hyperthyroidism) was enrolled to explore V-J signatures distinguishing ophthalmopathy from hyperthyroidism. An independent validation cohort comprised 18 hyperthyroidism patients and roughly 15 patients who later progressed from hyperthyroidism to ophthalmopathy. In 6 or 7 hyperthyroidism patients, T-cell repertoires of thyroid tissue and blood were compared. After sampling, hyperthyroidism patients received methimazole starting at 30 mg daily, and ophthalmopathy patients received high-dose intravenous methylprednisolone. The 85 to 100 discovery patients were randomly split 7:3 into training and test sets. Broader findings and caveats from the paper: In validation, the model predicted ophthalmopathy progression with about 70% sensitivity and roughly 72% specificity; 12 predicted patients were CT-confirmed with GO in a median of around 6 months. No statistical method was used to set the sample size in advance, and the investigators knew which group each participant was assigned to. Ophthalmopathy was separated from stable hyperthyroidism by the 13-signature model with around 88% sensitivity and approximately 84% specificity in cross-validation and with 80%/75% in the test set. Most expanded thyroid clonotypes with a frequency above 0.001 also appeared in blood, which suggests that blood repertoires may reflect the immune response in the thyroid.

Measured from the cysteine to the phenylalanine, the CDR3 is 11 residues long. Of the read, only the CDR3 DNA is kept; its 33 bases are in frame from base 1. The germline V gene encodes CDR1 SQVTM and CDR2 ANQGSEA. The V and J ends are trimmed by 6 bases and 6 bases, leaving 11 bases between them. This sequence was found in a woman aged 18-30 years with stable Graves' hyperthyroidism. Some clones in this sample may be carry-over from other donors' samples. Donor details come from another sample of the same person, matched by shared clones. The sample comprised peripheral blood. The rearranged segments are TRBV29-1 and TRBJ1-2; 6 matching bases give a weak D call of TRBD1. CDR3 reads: CSVERGNGYTF. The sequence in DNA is TGCAGCGTCGAGAGGGGGAATGGCTACACCTTC.